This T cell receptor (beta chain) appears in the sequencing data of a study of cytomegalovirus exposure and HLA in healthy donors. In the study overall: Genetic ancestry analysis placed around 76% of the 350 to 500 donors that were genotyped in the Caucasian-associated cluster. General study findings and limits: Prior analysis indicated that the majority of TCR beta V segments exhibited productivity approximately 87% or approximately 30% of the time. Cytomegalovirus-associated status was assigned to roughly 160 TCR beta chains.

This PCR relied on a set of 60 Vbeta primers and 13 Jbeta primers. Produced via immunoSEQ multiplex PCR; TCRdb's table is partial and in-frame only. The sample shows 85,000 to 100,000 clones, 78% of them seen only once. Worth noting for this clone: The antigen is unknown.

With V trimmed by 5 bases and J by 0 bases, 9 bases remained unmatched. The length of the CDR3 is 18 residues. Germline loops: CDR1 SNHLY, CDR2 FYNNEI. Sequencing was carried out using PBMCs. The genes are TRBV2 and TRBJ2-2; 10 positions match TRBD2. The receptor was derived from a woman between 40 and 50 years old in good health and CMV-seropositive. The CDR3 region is CASSLPSGRGSNTGELFF. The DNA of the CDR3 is TGTGCCAGCAGTCTCCCTAGCGGGAGAGGGTCGAACACCGGGGAGCTGTTTTTT. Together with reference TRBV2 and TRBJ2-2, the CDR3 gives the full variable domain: EPEVTQTPSHQVTQMGQEVILRCVPISNHLYFYWYRQILGQKVEFLVSFYNNEISEKSEIFDDQFSVERPDGSNFTLKIRSTKLEDSAMYFCASSLPSGRGSNTGELFFGEGSRLTVL.